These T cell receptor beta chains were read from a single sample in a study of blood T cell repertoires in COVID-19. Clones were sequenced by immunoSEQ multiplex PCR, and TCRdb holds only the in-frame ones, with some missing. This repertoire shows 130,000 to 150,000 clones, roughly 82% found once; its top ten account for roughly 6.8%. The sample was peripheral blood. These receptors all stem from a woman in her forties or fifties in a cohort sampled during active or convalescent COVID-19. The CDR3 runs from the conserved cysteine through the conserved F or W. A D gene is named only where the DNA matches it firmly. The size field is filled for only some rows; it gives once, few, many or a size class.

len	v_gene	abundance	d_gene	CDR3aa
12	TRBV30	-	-	CAWIQGGTEAFF
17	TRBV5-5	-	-	CASSPPGAGPNTGELFF
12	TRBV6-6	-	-	CASRLTGTEAFF
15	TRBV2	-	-	CASSDYPRGSYEQYF
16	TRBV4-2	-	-	CATRTNSGRTNEKLFF
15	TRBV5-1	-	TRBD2	CASSLGLAGDPEQFF
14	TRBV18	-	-	CASSPMGSQETQYF
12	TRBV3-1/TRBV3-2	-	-	CASSQEEGGYTF
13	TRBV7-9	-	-	CASNREEGTEAFF
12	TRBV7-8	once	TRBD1	CASSPGQGAYTF
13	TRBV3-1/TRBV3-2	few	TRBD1	CASSPTGDLGAFF
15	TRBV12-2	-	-	CASRLERSTNEKLFF
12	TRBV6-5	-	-	CASSTFNYGYTF
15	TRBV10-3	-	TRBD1	CAISEGQGPQNIQYF
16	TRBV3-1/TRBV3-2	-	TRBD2	CASSQALAGVSDTQYF
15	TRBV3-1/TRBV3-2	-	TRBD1	CASSQGTGIPTGYTF
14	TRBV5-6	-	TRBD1	CASSLGQGISEQYF
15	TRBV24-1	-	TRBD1	CATSDFQDRGGEQFF
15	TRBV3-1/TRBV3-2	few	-	CASSPKARLNHEQYF
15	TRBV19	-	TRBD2	CASSIVTSGSYEQYF
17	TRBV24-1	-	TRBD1	CATSDMTAGTGIHEQYF
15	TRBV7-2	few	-	CASSLRDTSGNTIYF
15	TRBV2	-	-	CASSYGGEMNTEAFF
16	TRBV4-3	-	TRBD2	CASSPDVASGALEQYF
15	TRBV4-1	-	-	CASSQAGFKTDGYTF
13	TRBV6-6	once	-	CASRRESPYGYTF
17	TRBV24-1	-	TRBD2	CATSDSGLAGAGDTQYF
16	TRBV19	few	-	CASSFSPGRGQETQYF
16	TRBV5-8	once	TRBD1	CASSHNRGYAGNTIYF
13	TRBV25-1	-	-	CASSDPGDSPLHF
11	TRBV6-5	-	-	CASSTGIGYTF
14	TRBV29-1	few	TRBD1	CSVGKTGWGGELFF
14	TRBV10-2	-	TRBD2	CASKLTGGRETQYF
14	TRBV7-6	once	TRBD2	CASSLGLASDTQYF